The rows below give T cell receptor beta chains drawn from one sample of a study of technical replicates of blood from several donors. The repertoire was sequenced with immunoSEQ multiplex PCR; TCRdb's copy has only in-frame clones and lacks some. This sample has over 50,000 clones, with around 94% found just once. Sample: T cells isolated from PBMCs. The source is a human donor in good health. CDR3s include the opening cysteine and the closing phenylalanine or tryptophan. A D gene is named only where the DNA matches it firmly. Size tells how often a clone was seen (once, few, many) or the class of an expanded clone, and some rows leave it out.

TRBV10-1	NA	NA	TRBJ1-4	CASSETEAEGEKLFF	TGCGCCAGCAGTGAGACGGAAGCGGAAGGTGAAAAACTGTTTTTT
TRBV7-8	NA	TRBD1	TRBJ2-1	CASSSGTGTYNEQFF	TGTGCCAGCAGCTCCGGGACAGGGACCTACAATGAGCAGTTCTTC
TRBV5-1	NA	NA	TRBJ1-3	CASSLAGPESGNTIYF	TGCGCCAGCAGCTTGGCCGGTCCCGAATCTGGAAACACCATATATTTT
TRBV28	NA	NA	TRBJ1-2	CASSFTGNYGYTF	TGTGCCAGCAGTTTTACGGGGAACTATGGCTACACCTTC
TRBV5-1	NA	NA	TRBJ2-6	CASSPSSGANVLTF	TGCGCCAGCAGCCCCTCCTCTGGGGCCAACGTCCTGACTTTC
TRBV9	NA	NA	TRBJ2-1	CASSPTLVSYNEQFF	TGTGCCAGCAGCCCAACACTAGTTTCCTACAATGAGCAGTTCTTC
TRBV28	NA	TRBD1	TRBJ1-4	CASSSGQGPNEKLFF	TGTGCCAGCAGTTCCGGACAGGGACCTAATGAAAAACTGTTTTTT
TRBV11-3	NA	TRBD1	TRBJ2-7	CASSYQGAYEQYF	TGTGCCAGCAGCTATCAGGGGGCCTACGAGCAGTACTTC
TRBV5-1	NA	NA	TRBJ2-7	CASSQGAYEQYF	TGCGCCAGCTCCCAGGGTGCCTACGAGCAGTACTTC
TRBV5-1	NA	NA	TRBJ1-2	CASSLAGGSASYGYTF	TGCGCCAGCAGCTTGGCTGGGGGCAGTGCCTCATACGGCTACACCTTC
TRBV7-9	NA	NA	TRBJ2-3	CASSLANTDTQYF	TGTGCCAGCAGCTTAGCCAACACAGATACGCAGTATTTT
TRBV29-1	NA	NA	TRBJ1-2	CSVDAVGGYTF	TGCAGCGTTGATGCGGTTGGTGGCTACACCTTC
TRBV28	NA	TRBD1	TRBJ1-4	CASTRDRRRKLFF	TGTGCCAGCACTCGGGACAGGAGAAGAAAACTGTTTTTT
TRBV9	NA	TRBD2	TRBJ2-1	CASRDLAGVTNEQFF	TGTGCCAGCAGGGATTTAGCGGGAGTAACCAATGAGCAGTTCTTC
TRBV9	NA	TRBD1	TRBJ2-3	CASSPWTGVADTQYF	TGTGCCAGCAGCCCTTGGACAGGGGTGGCGGATACGCAGTATTTT
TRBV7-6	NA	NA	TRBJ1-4	CASSVIGRGLPGRSTNEKLFF	TGTGCCAGCAGCGTAATCGGCAGGGGCCTTCCAGGCCGGTCAACTAATGAAAAACTGTTTTTT
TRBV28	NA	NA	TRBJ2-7	CASSPLVRGSSYEQYF	TGTGCCAGCAGTCCCCTTGTCAGAGGGAGCTCCTACGAGCAGTACTTC
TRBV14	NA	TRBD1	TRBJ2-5	CASSQDHGTAVTQYF	TGTGCCAGCAGCCAAGATCATGGGACAGCGGTGACCCAGTACTTC
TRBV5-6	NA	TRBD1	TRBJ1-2	CASSLETGRGYTF	TGTGCCAGCAGCTTGGAGACAGGGCGCGGCTACACCTTC
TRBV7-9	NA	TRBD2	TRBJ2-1	CASRAGVRGTYNEQFF	TGTGCCAGCAGAGCGGGAGTCAGGGGCACCTACAATGAGCAGTTCTTC
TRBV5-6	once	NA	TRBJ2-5	CASSPSGGWQETQYF	TGTGCCAGCAGCCCTTCGGGGGGCTGGCAAGAGACCCAGTACTTC
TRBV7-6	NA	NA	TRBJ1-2	CASSSYRAWGYTF	TGTGCCAGCAGCTCGTACAGGGCGTGGGGCTACACCTTC
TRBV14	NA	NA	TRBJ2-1	CASSRSRAINEQFF	TGTGCCAGCAGCAGATCCCGCGCGATCAATGAGCAGTTCTTC
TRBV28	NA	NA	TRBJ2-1	CASEPQLAPSSYNEQFF	TGTGCCAGCGAGCCCCAACTAGCACCGAGCTCCTACAATGAGCAGTTCTTC
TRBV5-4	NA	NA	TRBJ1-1	CASSSPPRGGAFF	TGTGCCAGCAGCTCACCCCCCCGGGGGGGGGCTTTCTTT
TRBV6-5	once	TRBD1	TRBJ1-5	CASWSGGSAQPQHF	TGTGCCAGTTGGTCAGGGGGTAGCGCTCAGCCCCAGCATTTT
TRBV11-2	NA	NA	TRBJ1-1	CASSLRPRSSGTEAFF	TGTGCCAGCAGCTTACGGCCGCGATCGTCAGGCACTGAAGCTTTCTTT
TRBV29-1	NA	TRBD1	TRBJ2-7	CSYLGTGSGEQYF	TGCAGCTACTTGGGGACAGGGTCGGGAGAGCAGTACTTC
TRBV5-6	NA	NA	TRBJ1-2	CASSFGGPAYGYTF	TGTGCCAGCAGCTTCGGGGGGCCGGCCTATGGCTACACCTTC
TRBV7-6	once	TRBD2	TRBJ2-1	CASSLGGSGTGVNEQFF	TGTGCCAGCAGCTTAGGGGGGAGCGGGACGGGTGTAAATGAGCAGTTCTTC
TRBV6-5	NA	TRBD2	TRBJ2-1	CASSPIAGSNEQFF	TGTGCCAGCAGCCCGATAGCGGGTAGCAATGAGCAGTTCTTC
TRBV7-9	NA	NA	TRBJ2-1	CASSLEGPSYNEQFF	TGTGCCAGCAGCTTGGAGGGACCCTCCTACAATGAGCAGTTCTTC
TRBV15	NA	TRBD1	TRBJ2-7	CATSIHSGTGTYEQYF	TGTGCCACCAGCATTCACTCCGGGACAGGGACGTACGAGCAGTACTTC
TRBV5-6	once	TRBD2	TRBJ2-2	CASSLQFLAGAGELFF	TGTGCCAGCAGCTTGCAGTTTTTAGCGGGAGCCGGGGAGCTGTTTTTT
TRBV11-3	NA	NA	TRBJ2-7	CASSFERTYEQYF	TGTGCCAGCAGCTTTGAGAGGACCTACGAGCAGTACTTC
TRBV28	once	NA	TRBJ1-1	CASSVGDTEAFF	TGTGCCAGCAGTGTAGGGGACACTGAAGCTTTCTTT
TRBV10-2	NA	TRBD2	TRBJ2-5	CASNLAAQETQYF	TGCGCCAGCAACCTAGCGGCCCAAGAGACCCAGTACTTC
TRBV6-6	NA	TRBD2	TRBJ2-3	CATSGGVLPSTDTQYF	TGTGCCACCTCGGGAGGGGTCCTCCCTAGCACAGATACGCAGTATTTT
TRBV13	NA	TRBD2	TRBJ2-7	CASSRTGLAGPGGEQYF	TGTGCCAGCAGCCGAACCGGGCTAGCGGGCCCGGGGGGCGAGCAGTACTTC
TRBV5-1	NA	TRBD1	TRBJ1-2	CASSEGQPAYGYTF	TGCGCCAGCAGCGAGGGACAGCCCGCTTATGGCTACACCTTC
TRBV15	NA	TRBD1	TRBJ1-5	CATSRAGSGTGRQPQHF	TGTGCCACCAGCAGAGCTGGGTCCGGGACAGGTAGACAGCCCCAGCATTTT
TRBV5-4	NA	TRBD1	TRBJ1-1	CASRGRTGSTEAFF	TGTGCCAGCAGGGGACGGACAGGGAGTACTGAAGCTTTCTTT
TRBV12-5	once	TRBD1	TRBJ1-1	CASGQDRGLTNTEAFF	TGTGCTAGTGGTCAAGACAGGGGGCTAACGAACACTGAAGCTTTCTTT
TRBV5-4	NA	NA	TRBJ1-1	CASTLDSSGGTEAFF	TGTGCCAGCACCCTGGACAGCTCAGGTGGCACTGAAGCTTTCTTT
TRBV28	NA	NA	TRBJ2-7	CASSFSVQGNEQYF	TGTGCCAGCAGTTTTTCGGTCCAGGGGAACGAGCAGTACTTC
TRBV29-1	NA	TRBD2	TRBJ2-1	CSAAPGTKAYNEQFF	TGCAGCGCCGCCCCCGGGACTAAAGCCTACAATGAGCAGTTCTTC
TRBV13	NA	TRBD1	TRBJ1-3	CASSQGQGGGNTIYF	TGTGCCAGCAGCCAAGGACAGGGAGGTGGAAACACCATATATTTT
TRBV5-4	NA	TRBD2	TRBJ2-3	CASSQAGAADTQYF	TGTGCCAGCAGCCAAGCGGGAGCCGCAGATACGCAGTATTTT
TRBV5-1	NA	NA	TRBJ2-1	CASSFGGGNEQFF	TGCGCCAGCAGCTTTGGTGGGGGGAATGAGCAGTTCTTC
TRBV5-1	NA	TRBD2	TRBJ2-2	CASSPFSGGGNTGELFF	TGCGCCAGCAGCCCCTTTAGCGGGGGTGGGAACACCGGGGAGCTGTTTTTT